This T cell receptor (beta chain) was identified in a study of cytomegalovirus exposure and HLA in healthy donors. Findings of the study overall: Later, an analysis found that TCR clusters from the first cohort tended to co-occur in the roughly 120 validation repertoires.

V lost 1 base, J lost 6 bases, and 13 bases lay in between. CDR1 and CDR2 (germline): SQVTM, ANQGSEA. The CDR3 spans 14 residues. The assay was immunoSEQ multiplex PCR, and TCRdb's table has in-frame clones only and misses some. The table has 200,000 to 250,000 clones, around 80% seen once. About this clone itself: The target antigen is unknown.

The TCR comes from a woman aged 25 to 39 in good health and CMV-seropositive. Material for sequencing was PBMCs. The chain uses TRBV29-1 and TRBJ1-5; possibly TRBD1 for D (5 bases). The CDR3: CSVEATARGQPQHF. DNA for the CDR3: TGCAGCGTTGAAGCCACCGCAAGGGGTCAGCCCCAGCATTTT.